The present TCR beta chain was sequenced within a study of T cells in Graves' hyperthyroidism and ophthalmopathy. Diagnosis relied on clinical symptoms, serum thyroxine and TRAb, thyroid ultrasound and orbital computed tomography. There are a few counts of this clonotype. Amplified TCR beta CDR3 regions came from RNA transcripts. HTBI primers drove first-round RT-PCR of the TCR CDR3. TCRdb redid the calling of the multiplex PCR reads with MiXCR, one entry per CDR3 protein. The table shows a few hundred thousand distinct CDR3 sequences, with roughly 20% occurring only once. V lost 4 bases and J lost 4, with 19 bases in between. Germline V gives CDR1 LGHDT, CDR2 YNNKEL (reference sequence). The CDR3 loop spans 16 amino acids.

Material: blood. The rearrangement joins TRBV3-1 to TRBJ1-2; unclear D gene. This TCR came from a man aged 18 to 30 with Graves' hyperthyroidism. Here the CDR3 DNA reads TGTGCCAGCAGCCCGGAACAAGGAGCCTACCTCTATGGCTACACCTTC. Amino acid sequence: CASSPEQGAYLYGYTF.